This TCR beta chain was captured in a study of blood T cell repertoires in COVID-19. For the study at large: Samples came from the United States, Italy and Spain, spanning acute and convalescent COVID-19.

Trimming cost V 5 bases and J 1 base, with 8 bases left between them. The CDR3 is 13 amino acids. In germline, CDR1 is MNHEY, CDR2 SMNVEV (reference sequence). Sequenced by immunoSEQ multiplex PCR; TCRdb stores in-frame clones only, minus some. Of a few hundred thousand clones in the sample, nearly 90% were seen once. Exposed participants encountered a COVID-19 case during the 2 weeks preceding study entry. Sequencing was carried out using PBMCs or T cells enriched from blood (not recorded which). The J gene is TRBJ1-1, the V gene TRBV27; D remains ambiguous. The sequence was obtained from a woman under 30 who had been exposed to COVID-19. The CDR3 spells CASSHGPNTEAFF. Here the CDR3 DNA reads TGTGCCAGCAGTCATGGCCCGAACACTGAAGCTTTCTTT.